The 25 T cell receptor beta chains below all came from one sample that was sequenced in a study of identical twins. TCRdb used MiXCR to reprocess the 5' RACE reads, holding one entry per CDR3 protein. The sample lists a few hundred thousand distinct CDR3 sequences; roughly 9% were seen once. The sequencing input was naive T cells sorted from blood. These receptors were obtained from a woman between 50 and 59 years old in good health.

This clonotype turned up a few times. The V call is TRBV3-1, the J call TRBJ2-1; TRBD2 agrees at 8 bases. Germline trimming cut 0 bases from V and 1 base from J; bases unmatched to any gene: 14. CDR3 length equals 20 residues. Germline V gene lookup returns CDR1 LGHDT and CDR2 YNNKEL (reference sequence). CDR3 region: CASSQEDSLKTGGSYNEQFF. CDR3 in DNA: TGTGCCAGCAGCCAAGAAGATTCCCTTAAGACGGGAGGGTCCTACAATGAGCAGTTCTTC.

Concerning this clonotype: A read error may be the cause here, since a much bigger clone is one base away. The chain has TRBV5-1 and TRBJ2-3; a possible D gene is TRBD2 (5 bases). The CDR3 runs to 16 residues. V was clipped by 0 bases and J by 0 bases, with 11 bases between them. Germline CDR1 SGHRS, CDR2 YFSETQ. CDR3 sequence reads: CASSLACAGSTDTQYF. CDR3 bases: TGCGCCAGCAGCTTGGCCTGTGCGGGTAGCACAGATACGCAGTATTTT.

The chain has TRBV7-8 and TRBJ1-2; no reliable D call. CDR1 is SGHVS, CDR2 FQNEAQ, per germline. The V and J ends lost 5 bases and 2 bases respectively, with 12 bases between them. This CDR3 spans 14 amino acids. The CDR3 reads CASSLRAENYGYTF. The CDR3 DNA is TGTGCCAGCAGCCTGCGGGCAGAAAACTATGGCTACACCTTC.

This chain links TRBV28 with TRBJ2-1, with TRBD1 matching 8 bases. The trim removed 5 bases at V and 4 bases at J, leaving 4 bases unmatched. Per the germline V gene, CDR1 is MDHEN and CDR2 is SYDVKM. CDR3 length: 14 residues. The CDR3 protein is CASSPDRGYNEQFF. CDR3 DNA sequence: TGTGCCAGCAGTCCCGACAGGGGTTACAATGAGCAGTTCTTC.

In its sample, this clonotype was seen a few times. V is TRBV20-1 and J is TRBJ1-2; maybe TRBD1 (5 bases). The germline CDR1 and CDR2 sequences are DFQATT and SNEGSKA (reference sequence). Trimming pared 3 bases from V and 2 bases from J, leaving 16 bases between. The CDR3 is 15 residues long. The CDR3 is CSASEGAQGNYGYTF. The CDR3 DNA sequence: TGCAGTGCTAGTGAAGGGGCGCAGGGAAACTATGGCTACACCTTC.

This chain links TRBV12-3 or TRBV12-4 with TRBJ2-7; 8 positions match TRBD2. The ends lost 4 bases at V and 3 bases at J; junction bases unmatched: 8. This CDR3 spans 15 amino acids. The CDR3 DNA follows: TGTGCCAGCAGTTCCCCGGGACTAGGGGTCTACGAGCAGTACTTC. Translated: CASSSPGLGVYEQYF.

The rearrangement links TRBV7-9 to TRBJ2-3, with 10 bases lining up with TRBD2. The CDR3 has 17 residues. Per the germline V gene, CDR1 is SEHNR and CDR2 is FQNEAQ (reference sequence). With 3 bases clipped from V and 4 bases from J, the junction kept 10 bases outside the gene matches. CDR3 protein: CASSFSGTSAGADTQYF. The CDR3 DNA sequence: TGTGCCAGCAGCTTTTCGGGGACTAGCGCTGGGGCAGATACGCAGTATTTT.

The chain has TRBV3-1 and TRBJ2-5; 13 bases map to TRBD2. The V and J ends lost 7 bases and 5 bases, in that order; junction bases with no gene match: 13. In germline, CDR1 is LGHDT, CDR2 YNNKEL (reference sequence). This CDR3 region has 17 residues. The CDR3 sequence is CASTPLDGLAGAETQYF. The CDR3 DNA reads TGTGCCAGCACCCCACTTGATGGACTAGCGGGAGCGGAGACCCAGTACTTC.

This clonotype was seen ten or more times. J is TRBJ2-1 and V is TRBV4-2, with D unresolved. The germline V gene encodes CDR1 LGHNA and CDR2 YNFKEQ. CDR3 length: 15 amino acids. Between the trimmed V and J ends, which lost 0 bases and 6 bases, there was a span of 12 bases. CDR3 coding DNA: TGTGCCAGCAGCCAAGAAGGTCCCCGCTTCAATGAGCAGTTCTTC. It translates to CASSQEGPRFNEQFF.

This clonotype showed up many times. CDR3 coding DNA: TGTGCCAGCAGTTACGGCGGGACTAGCACAGATACGCAGTATTTT. This encodes CASSYGGTSTDTQYF. V and J are TRBV6-2 or TRBV6-3 and TRBJ2-3, with D maybe TRBD2 (6 bases). The V end lost 2 bases, the J end lost 0 bases, and 9 bases lay between the germline ends. CDR3 length: 15 amino acids. In germline, CDR1 is MNHEY, CDR2 SVGEGT.

This clonotype was seen ten or more times. The CDR3 is CSAREAGSNTGELFF. In nucleotides, the CDR3 is TGCAGCGCCCGAGAGGCAGGGTCGAACACCGGGGAGCTGTTTTTT. This chain uses TRBV29-1 with TRBJ2-2; possibly TRBD1 for D (5 bases). The CDR3 totals 15 residues. The germline gives CDR1 SQVTM, CDR2 ANQGSEA. Trimming stripped 7 bases from V and 0 bases from J, with 15 bases between.

This clonotype appeared a few times. The V and J genes are TRBV4-1 and TRBJ2-3, with TRBD2 matching over 7 bases. This CDR3 has 17 amino acids. Trimming took 0 bases from V and 7 from J; bases not matched to a gene: 13. Germline CDR1 is MGHRA and CDR2 is YSYEKL. The CDR3 DNA follows: TGCGCCAGCAGCCAAGACCCCTGGGGGGGGAACGGTTATACGCAGTATTTT. This sequence encodes CASSQDPWGGNGYTQYF.

Remarks on this clonotype: At one end the junction does not follow the germline gene, possibly because of a read error. The chain joins TRBV4-1 to TRBJ2-1; 8 bases line up with TRBD1. CDR1 and CDR2 (germline): MGHRA, YSYEKL. This CDR3 is 17 amino acids long. The CDR3 is CASSQGDRRGTGLLPPF. DNA for the CDR3: TGCGCCAGCAGCCAGGGGGACCGACGGGGGACAGGTCTGCTCCCCCCCTTC.

The J gene is TRBJ2-1, the V gene TRBV5-1; 9 bases line up with TRBD2. The length of the CDR3 is 15 residues. Per germline, CDR1 SGHRS and CDR2 YFSETQ. V was clipped by 2 bases and J by 4 bases; unmatched bases: 4. The CDR3 loop reads CASSFRSGSYNEQFF. CDR3 coding DNA: TGCGCCAGCAGCTTTCGTAGCGGGAGTTACAATGAGCAGTTCTTC.

This clonotype was seen a handful of times. The chain employs TRBV5-1 and TRBJ2-1; no clear D. In germline, CDR1 is SGHRS, CDR2 YFSETQ. The germline V and J ends were trimmed by 4 bases and 0 bases, with 11 bases remaining between them. This CDR3 has 15 amino acids. The CDR3 bases are TGCGCCAGCAGCATTAGCCGTAGCTCCTACAATGAGCAGTTCTTC. It specifies CASSISRSSYNEQFF.

This clonotype was seen only a few times. This chain joins TRBV10-3 and TRBJ2-7, with D possibly TRBD2 on 5 matching bases. This CDR3 is 11 amino acids long. Germline values: CDR1 ENHRY, CDR2 SYGVKD. V shed 2 bases and J shed 9 bases, with 8 bases lying between them. This CDR3 is CAISEPEGQYV. CDR3 sequence (DNA): TGTGCCATCAGTGAGCCAGAGGGGCAGTACGTC.

This clonotype was observed a handful of times. This chain links TRBV7-3 with TRBJ2-3, with unresolved D. Germline V CDR1 and CDR2: SGHTA, FQGTGA. The CDR3 consists of 16 residues. Trimming took off 1 base at V and 1 base at J, with 12 bases between the two ends. In DNA, the CDR3 is TGTGCCAGCAGCTTAATCCCGACCGAAGGCACAGATACGCAGTATTTT. Its protein product is CASSLIPTEGTDTQYF. Full variable domain (missing parts from reference TRBV7-3 and TRBJ2-3): GAGVSQTPSNKVTEKGKYVELRCDPISGHTALYWYRQSLGQGPEFLIYFQGTGAADDSGLPNDRFFAVRPEGSVSTLKIQRTERGDSAVYLCASSLIPTEGTDTQYFGPGTRLTVL.

The CDR3: CASSRGQGPYEQYF. The CDR3 DNA follows: TGTGCCAGCAGTAGGGGACAGGGTCCCTACGAGCAGTACTTC. The chain carries TRBV6-5 and TRBJ2-7, with 9 bases aligning to TRBD1. CDR1 MNHEY and CDR2 SVGAGI come from the germline V gene. The V gene end was trimmed by 5 bases and the J gene end by 2 bases; junction bases not matched to a gene: 4. This CDR3 is 14 amino acids long.

This clonotype was recorded many times. The chain carries TRBV29-1 and TRBJ2-1; 10 nucleotides agree with TRBD2. With 6 bases clipped from V and 6 bases from J, the junction kept 2 bases outside the gene matches. Germline V gene data show CDR1 as SQVTM and CDR2 as ANQGSEA. There are 12 residues in the CDR3. CDR3 in amino acids: CSVIAGGNEQFF. In DNA, the CDR3 is TGCAGCGTAATAGCGGGAGGCAATGAGCAGTTCTTC.

This rearrangement joins TRBV20-1 to TRBJ2-1; no firm D call. The CDR3 length is 16 residues. V was clipped by 0 bases and J by 7 bases, with 19 bases between them. Germline values: CDR1 DFQATT, CDR2 SNEGSKA (reference sequence). The CDR3 loop is CSARDLGVSPRNEQFF. The CDR3 DNA reads as TGCAGTGCTAGAGATCTTGGCGTCAGTCCCCGAAATGAGCAGTTCTTC.

This clonotype was counted a few times. This chain links TRBV5-1 with TRBJ2-1; D is undetermined. Germline-derived CDR1 and CDR2 are SGHRS and YFSETQ. This CDR3 region has 15 residues. Trimming cost V 4 bases and J 0 bases, with 11 bases left between them. This CDR3 reads CASSGSQSSYNEQFF. CDR3 DNA sequence: TGCGCCAGCAGCGGCTCCCAGAGCTCCTACAATGAGCAGTTCTTC.

V is TRBV6-4 and J is TRBJ2-1; no clear D. The CDR3 sequence is 15 residues long. Germline V gene data show CDR1 as MRHNA and CDR2 as SNTAGT. Trimming took off 4 bases at V and 0 bases at J, with 10 bases between the two ends. The CDR3 protein is CASSVSILSYNEQFF. As DNA, the CDR3 is TGTGCCAGCAGTGTCTCTATCCTCTCCTACAATGAGCAGTTCTTC.

This clonotype was recorded at least ten times. This sequence joins TRBV12-3 or TRBV12-4 and TRBJ2-5; D tentatively reads TRBD1 or TRBD2 (5 bases each). The CDR3 length is 12 residues. Trimming left V 6 bases short and J 3 bases short, with 8 bases between. The CDR3 is CASSRDEETQYF. The CDR3 bases are TGTGCCAGCAGCCGGGACGAAGAGACCCAGTACTTC.

This clonotype was observed a few times. This chain connects TRBV29-1 to TRBJ2-3; no firm D call. The germline CDR1 and CDR2 sequences are SQVTM and ANQGSEA. The V and J ends lost 2 bases and 0 bases respectively, with 3 bases between them. The CDR3 has 12 amino acids. The CDR3 is CSVEFSTDTQYF. The CDR3 region has the DNA TGCAGCGTTGAATTTAGCACAGATACGCAGTATTTT.

This clonotype was counted only a few times. The J gene is TRBJ2-7, the V gene TRBV28; no clear D gene. Germline-derived CDR1 and CDR2 are MDHEN and SYDVKM. The CDR3 runs 10 residues. V lost 6 bases, J lost 4 bases, and 4 bases lay in between. The chain's CDR3 is CASSGYEQYF. In nucleotides, the CDR3 is TGTGCCAGCAGCGGGTACGAGCAGTACTTC.